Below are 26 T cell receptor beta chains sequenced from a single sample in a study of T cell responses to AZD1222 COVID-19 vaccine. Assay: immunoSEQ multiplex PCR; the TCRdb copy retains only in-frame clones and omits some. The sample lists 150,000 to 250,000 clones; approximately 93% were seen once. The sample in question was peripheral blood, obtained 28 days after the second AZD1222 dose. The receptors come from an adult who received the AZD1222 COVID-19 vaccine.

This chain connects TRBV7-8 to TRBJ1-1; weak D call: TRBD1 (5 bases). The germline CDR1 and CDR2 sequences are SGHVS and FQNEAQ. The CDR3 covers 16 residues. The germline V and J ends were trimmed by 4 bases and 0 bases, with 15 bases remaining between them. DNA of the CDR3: TGTGCCAGCAGCTCTGCTGGGGGTCAGTTGAACACTGAAGCTTTCTTT. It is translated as CASSSAGGQLNTEAFF.

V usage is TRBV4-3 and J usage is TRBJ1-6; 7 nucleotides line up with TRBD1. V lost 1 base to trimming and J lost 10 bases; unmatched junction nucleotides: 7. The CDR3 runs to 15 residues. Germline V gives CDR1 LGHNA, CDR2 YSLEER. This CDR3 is CASSQGNRGYSPLHF. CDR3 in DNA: TGCGCCAGCAGCCAAGGAAACAGGGGCTACTCACCCCTCCACTTT.

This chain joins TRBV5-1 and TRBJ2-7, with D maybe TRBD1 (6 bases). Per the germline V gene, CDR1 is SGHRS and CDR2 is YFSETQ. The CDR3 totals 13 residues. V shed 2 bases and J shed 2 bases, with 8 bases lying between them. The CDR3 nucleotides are TGCGCCAGCAGCTTTGGGACAACCTACGAGCAGTACTTC. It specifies CASSFGTTYEQYF. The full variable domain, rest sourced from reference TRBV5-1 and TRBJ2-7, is KAGVTQTPRYLIKTRGQQVTLSCSPISGHRSVSWYQQTPGQGLQFLFEYFSETQRNKGNFPGRFSGRQFSNSRSEMNVSTLELGDSALYLCASSFGTTYEQYFGPGTRLTVT.

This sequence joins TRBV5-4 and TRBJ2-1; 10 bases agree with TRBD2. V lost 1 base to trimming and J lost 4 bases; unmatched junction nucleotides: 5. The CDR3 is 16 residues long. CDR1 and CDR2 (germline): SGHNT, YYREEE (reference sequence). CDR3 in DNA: TGTGCCAGCAGCTTGAGTGCTAGCGGGGGATACAATGAGCAGTTCTTC. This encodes CASSLSASGGYNEQFF.

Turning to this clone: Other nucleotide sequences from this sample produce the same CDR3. The chain's CDR3 is CASSPPNGVTDTQYF. Here the CDR3 DNA reads TGTGCCAGCTCACCCCCCAATGGGGTCACAGATACGCAGTATTTT. The chain links TRBV18 to TRBJ2-3; D unresolved. Looked up from germline, CDR1 is KGHSH and CDR2 is LQKENI. The CDR3 is 15 residues long. The V end lost 3 bases, the J end lost 2 bases, and 12 bases lay between the germline ends.

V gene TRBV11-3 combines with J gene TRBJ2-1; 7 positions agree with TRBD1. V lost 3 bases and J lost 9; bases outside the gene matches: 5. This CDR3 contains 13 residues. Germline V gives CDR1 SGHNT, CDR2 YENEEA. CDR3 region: CASSFTGVGEQFF. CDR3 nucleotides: TGTGCCAGCAGCTTCACAGGGGTTGGTGAGCAGTTCTTC.

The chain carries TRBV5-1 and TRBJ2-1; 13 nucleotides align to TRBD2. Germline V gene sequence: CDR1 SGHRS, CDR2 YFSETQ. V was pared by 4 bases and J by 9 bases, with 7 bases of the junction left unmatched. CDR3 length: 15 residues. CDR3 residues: CASSPTSGGPGEQFF. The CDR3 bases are TGCGCCAGCAGCCCGACTAGCGGGGGGCCGGGTGAGCAGTTCTTC.

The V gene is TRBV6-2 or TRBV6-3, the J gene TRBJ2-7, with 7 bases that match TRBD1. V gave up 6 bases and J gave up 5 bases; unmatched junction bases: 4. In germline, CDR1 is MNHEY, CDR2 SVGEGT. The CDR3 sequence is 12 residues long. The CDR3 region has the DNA TGTGCCAGCAGCAATACAGGGGACGAGCAGTACTTC. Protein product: CASSNTGDEQYF.

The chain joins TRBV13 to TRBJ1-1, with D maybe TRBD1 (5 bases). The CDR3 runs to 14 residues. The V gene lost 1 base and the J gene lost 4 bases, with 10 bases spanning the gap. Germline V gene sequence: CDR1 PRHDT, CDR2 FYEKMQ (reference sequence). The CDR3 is CASSLAPGLTEAFF. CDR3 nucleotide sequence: TGTGCCAGCAGCTTAGCTCCGGGGCTCACTGAAGCTTTCTTT.

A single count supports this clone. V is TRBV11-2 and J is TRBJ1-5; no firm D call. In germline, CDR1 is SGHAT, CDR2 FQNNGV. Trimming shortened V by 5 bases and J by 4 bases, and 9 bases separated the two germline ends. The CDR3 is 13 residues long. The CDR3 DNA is TGTGCCAGCAGCCGCCAGAGAAATCAGCCCCAGCATTTT. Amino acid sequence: CASSRQRNQPQHF.

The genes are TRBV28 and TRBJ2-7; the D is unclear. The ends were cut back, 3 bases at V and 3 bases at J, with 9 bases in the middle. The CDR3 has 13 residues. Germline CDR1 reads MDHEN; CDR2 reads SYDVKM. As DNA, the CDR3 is TGTGCCAGCAGTTTGGACGGTTACTACGAGCAGTACTTC. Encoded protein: CASSLDGYYEQYF.

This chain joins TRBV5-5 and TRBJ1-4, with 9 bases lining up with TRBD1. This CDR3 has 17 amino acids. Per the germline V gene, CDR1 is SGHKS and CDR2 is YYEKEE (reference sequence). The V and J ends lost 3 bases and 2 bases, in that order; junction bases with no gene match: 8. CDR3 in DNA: TGTGCCAGCAGCTGGGGACAGGGTCGGATCACTAATGAAAAACTGTTTTTT. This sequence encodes CASSWGQGRITNEKLFF.

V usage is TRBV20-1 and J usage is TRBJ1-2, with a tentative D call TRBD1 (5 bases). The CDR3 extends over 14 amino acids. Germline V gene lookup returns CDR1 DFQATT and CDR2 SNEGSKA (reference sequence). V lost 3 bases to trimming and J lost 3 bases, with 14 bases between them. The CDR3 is CSASQGLFYYGYTF. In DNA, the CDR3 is TGCAGTGCTAGTCAGGGTTTATTTTACTATGGCTACACCTTC.

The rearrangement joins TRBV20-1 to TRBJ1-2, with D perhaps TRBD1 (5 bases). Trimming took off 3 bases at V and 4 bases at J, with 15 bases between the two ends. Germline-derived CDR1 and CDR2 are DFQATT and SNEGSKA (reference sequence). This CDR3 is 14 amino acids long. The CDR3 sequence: CSASRTDRGYGYTF. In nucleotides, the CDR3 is TGCAGTGCTAGTCGCACAGATAGGGGCTATGGCTACACCTTC.

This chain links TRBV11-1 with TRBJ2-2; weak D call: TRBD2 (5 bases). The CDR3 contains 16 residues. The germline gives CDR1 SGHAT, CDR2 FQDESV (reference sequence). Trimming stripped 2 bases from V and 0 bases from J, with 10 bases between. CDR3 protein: CASSLRGRSNTGELFF. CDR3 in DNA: TGTGCCAGCAGCTTACGCGGGCGGTCGAACACCGGGGAGCTGTTTTTT.

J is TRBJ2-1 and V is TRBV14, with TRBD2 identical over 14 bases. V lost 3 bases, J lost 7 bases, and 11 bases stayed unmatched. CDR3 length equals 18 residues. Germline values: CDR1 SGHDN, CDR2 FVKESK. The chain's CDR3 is CASSHTGLAGGRLNEQFF. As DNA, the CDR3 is TGTGCCAGCAGCCATACCGGACTAGCGGGGGGTAGGCTAAATGAGCAGTTCTTC.

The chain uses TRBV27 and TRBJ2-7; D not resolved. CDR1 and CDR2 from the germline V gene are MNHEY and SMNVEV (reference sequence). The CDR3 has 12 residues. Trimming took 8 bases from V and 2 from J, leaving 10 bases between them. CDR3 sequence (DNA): TGTGCCAGCGCGCGGATCCCCTACGAGCAGTACTTC. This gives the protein CASARIPYEQYF.

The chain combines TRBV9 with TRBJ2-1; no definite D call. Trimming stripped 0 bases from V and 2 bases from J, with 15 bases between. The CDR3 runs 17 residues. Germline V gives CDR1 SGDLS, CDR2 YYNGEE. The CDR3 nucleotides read TGTGCCAGCAGCGTAGGAGACCTGATCAGCCCCTACAATGAGCAGTTCTTC. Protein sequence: CASSVGDLISPYNEQFF.

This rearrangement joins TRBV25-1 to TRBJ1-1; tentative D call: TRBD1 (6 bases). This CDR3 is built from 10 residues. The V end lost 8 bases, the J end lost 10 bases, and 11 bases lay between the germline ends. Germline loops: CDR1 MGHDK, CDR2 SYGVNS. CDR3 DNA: TGTGCCAGCTTTAGGGGGTCAGCTTTCTTT. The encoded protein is CASFRGSAFF.

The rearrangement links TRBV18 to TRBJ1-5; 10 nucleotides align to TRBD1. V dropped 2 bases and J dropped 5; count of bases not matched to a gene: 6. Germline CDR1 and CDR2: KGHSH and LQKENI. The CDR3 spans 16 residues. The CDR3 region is CASSPAGTGVDQPQHF. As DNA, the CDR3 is TGTGCCAGCTCACCAGCCGGGACAGGGGTGGATCAGCCCCAGCATTTT.

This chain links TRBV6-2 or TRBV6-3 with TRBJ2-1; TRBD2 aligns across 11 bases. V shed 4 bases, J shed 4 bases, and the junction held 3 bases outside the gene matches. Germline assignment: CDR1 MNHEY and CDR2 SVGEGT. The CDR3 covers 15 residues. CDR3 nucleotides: TGTGCCAGCAGTTCACGGACTAGCGGGTACAATGAGCAGTTCTTC. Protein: CASSSRTSGYNEQFF.

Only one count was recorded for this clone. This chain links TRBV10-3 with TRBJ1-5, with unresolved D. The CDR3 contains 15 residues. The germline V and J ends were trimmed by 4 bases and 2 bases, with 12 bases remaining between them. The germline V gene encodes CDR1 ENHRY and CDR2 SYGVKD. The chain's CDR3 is CAISVGQEGNQPQHF. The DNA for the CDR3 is TGTGCCATCAGTGTGGGTCAGGAAGGCAATCAGCCCCAGCATTTT.

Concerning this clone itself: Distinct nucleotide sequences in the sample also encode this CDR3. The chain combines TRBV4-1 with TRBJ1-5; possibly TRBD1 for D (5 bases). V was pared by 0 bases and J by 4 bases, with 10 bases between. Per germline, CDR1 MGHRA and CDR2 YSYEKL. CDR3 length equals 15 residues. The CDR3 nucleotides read TGCGCCAGCAGCCAAGATCTTGGGGGGAATCAGCCCCAGCATTTT. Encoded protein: CASSQDLGGNQPQHF.

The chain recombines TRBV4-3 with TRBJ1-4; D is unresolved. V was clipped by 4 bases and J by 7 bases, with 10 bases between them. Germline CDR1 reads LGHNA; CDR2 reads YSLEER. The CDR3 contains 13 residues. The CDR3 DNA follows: TGCGCCAGCAGCCGGAATGGCCGTGAAAAACTGTTTTTT. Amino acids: CASSRNGREKLFF.

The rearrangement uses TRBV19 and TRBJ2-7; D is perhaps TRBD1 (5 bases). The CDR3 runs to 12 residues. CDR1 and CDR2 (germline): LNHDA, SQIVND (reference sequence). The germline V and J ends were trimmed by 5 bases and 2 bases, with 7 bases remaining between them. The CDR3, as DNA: TGTGCCAGTAGTGCAGGGACCTACGAGCAGTACTTC. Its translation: CASSAGTYEQYF.

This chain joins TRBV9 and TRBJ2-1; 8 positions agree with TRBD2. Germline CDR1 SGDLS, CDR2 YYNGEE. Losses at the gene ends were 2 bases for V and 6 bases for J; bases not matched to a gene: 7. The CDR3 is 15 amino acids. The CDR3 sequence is CASSVRGGLSNEQFF. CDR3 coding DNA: TGTGCCAGCAGCGTTCGGGGGGGCCTCTCCAATGAGCAGTTCTTC.